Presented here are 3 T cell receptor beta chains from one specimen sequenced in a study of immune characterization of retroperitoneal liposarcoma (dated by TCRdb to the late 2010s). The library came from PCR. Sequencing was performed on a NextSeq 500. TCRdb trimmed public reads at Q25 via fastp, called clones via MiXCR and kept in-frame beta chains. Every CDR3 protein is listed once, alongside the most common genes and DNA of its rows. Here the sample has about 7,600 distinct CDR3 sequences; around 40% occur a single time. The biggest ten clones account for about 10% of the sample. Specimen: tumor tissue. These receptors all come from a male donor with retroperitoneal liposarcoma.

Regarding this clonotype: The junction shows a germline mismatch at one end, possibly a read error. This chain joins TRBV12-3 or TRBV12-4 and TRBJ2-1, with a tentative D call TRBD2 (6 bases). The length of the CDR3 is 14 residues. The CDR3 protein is CASSLAARGYEQFF. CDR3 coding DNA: TGTGCCAGCAGCTTAGCGGCACGGGGCTACGAGCAGTTCTTC.

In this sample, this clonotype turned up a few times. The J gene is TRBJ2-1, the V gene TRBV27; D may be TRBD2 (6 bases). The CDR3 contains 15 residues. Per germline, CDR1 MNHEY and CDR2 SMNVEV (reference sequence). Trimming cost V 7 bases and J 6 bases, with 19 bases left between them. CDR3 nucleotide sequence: TGTGCCAGCAAGGCCAACTTACTAGCTATCAATGAGCAGTTCTTC. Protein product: CASKANLLAINEQFF.

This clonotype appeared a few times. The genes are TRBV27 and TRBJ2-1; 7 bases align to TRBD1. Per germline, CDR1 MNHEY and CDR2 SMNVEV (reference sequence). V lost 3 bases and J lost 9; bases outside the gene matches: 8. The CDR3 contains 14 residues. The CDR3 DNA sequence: TGTGCCAGCAGTTTCCGACAGGGCCGGATTGAGCAGTTCTTC. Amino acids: CASSFRQGRIEQFF.